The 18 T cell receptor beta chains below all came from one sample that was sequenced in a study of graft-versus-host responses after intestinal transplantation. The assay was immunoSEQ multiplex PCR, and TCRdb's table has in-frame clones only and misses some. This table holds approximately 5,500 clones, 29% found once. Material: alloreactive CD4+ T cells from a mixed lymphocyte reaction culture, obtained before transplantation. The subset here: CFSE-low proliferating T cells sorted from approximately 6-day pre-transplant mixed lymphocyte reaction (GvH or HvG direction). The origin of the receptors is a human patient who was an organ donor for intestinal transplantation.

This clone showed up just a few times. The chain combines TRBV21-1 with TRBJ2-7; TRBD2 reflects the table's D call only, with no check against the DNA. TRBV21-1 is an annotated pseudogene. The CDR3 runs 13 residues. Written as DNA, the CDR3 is TGTGCCAGCAGCAAAGCTAGCTCCTACGAGCAGTACTTC. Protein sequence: CASSKASSYEQYF.

The CDR3 DNA follows: TGTGCCAGCAGCCGATACTATGGCTACACCTTC. Its protein product is CASSRYYGYTF. The chain has TRBV7-2 and TRBJ1-2; no clear D gene. Trimming cost V 5 bases and J 3 bases, with 4 bases left between them. Per the germline V gene, CDR1 is SGHTA and CDR2 is FQGNSA. This CDR3 contains 11 residues.

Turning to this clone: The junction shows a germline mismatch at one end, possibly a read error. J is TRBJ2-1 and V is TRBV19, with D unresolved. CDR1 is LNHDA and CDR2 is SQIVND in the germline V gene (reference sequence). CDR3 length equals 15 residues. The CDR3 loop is CASRIAPSSYNEQFF. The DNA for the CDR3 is TGTGCCAGTAGAATAGCCCCGAGCTCCTACAATGAGCAGTTCTTC.

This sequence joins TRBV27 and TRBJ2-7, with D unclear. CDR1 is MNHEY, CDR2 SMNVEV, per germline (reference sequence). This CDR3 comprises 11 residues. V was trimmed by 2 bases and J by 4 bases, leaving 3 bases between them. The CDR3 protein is CASSLQYEQYF. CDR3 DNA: TGTGCCAGCAGTTTACAATACGAGCAGTACTTC.

In DNA, the CDR3 is TGTGCCAGTAGTGACACAGGCATACGACAGCCCCAGCATTTT. Its protein is CASSDTGIRQPQHF. The chain couples TRBV19 to TRBJ1-5; tentative D call: TRBD1 (5 bases). Germline V gene sequence: CDR1 LNHDA, CDR2 SQIVND (reference sequence). This CDR3 has 14 amino acids. Trimming removed 5 bases from V and 7 bases from J, with 15 bases in between.

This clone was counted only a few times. This CDR3 is CASSIEEPGELFF. The CDR3, as DNA: TGTGCCAGTAGTATAGAGGAGCCCGGGGAGCTGTTTTTT. The chain has TRBV19 and TRBJ2-2; D gene ambiguous. CDR3 length: 13 amino acids. The germline V gene has CDR1 LNHDA and CDR2 SQIVND (reference sequence). V was trimmed by 0 bases and J by 6 bases, leaving 5 bases between them.

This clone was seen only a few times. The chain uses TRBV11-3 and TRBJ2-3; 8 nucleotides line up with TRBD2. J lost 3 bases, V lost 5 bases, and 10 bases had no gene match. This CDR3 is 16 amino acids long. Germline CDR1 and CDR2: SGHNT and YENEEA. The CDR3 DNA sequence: TGTGCCAGCAGCCTCCTATCCAGCGGGGGAACAGATACGCAGTATTTT. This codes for CASSLLSSGGTDTQYF.

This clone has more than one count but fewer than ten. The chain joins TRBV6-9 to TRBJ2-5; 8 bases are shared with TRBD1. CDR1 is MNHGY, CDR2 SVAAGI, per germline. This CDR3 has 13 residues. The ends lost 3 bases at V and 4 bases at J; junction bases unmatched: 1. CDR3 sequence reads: CASSYDRGETQYF. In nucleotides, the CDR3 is TGTGCCAGCAGTTACGACAGGGGAGAGACCCAGTACTTC.

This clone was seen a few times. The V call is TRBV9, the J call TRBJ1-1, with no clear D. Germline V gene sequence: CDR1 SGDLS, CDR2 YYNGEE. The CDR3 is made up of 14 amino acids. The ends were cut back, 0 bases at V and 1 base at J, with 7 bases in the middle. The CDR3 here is CASSVAGRNTEAFF. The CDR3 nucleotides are TGTGCCAGCAGCGTAGCAGGAAGGAACACTGAAGCTTTCTTT.

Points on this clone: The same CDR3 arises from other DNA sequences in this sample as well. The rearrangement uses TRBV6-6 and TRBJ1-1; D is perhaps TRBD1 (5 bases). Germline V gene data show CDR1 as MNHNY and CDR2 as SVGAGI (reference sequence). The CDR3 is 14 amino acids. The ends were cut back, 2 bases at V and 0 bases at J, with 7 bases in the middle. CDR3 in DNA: TGTGCCAGCAGTTACAGGGGTTTGAACACTGAAGCTTTCTTT. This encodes CASSYRGLNTEAFF.

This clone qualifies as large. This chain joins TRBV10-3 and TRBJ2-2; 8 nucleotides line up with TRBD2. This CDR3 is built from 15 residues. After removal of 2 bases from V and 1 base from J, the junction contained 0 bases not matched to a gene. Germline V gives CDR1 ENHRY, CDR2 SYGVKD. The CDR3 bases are TGTGCCATCAGTGAGACTAGCGGGAACACCGGGGAGCTGTTTTTT. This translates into CAISETSGNTGELFF.

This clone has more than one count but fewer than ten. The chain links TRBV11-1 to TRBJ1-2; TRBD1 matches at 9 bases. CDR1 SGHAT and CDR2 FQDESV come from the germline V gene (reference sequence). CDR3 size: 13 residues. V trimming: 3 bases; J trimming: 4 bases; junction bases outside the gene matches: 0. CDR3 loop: CASSLTGGYGYTF. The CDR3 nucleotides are TGTGCCAGCAGCTTGACAGGGGGCTATGGCTACACCTTC.

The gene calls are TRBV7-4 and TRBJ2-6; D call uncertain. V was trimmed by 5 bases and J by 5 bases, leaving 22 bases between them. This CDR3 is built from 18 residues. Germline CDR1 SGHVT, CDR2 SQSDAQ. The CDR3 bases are TGTGCCAGCAGCATGCATACCAGCTCACAAAGTCGGGCCAACGTCCTGACTTTC. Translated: CASSMHTSSQSRANVLTF.

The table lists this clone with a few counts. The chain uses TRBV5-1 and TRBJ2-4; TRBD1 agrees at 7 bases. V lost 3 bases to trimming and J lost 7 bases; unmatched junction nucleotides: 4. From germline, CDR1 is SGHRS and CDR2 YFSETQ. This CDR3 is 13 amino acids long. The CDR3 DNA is TGCGCCAGCAGCTCTTTGACAGGGAACATTCAGTACTTC. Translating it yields CASSSLTGNIQYF.

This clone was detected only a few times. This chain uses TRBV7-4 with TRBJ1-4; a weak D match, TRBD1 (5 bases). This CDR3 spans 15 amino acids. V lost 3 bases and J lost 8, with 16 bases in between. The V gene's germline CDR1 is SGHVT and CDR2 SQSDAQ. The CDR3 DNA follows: TGTGCCAGCAGCTTTCACGGGACCTTAGGGGAAAAACTGTTTTTT. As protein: CASSFHGTLGEKLFF.

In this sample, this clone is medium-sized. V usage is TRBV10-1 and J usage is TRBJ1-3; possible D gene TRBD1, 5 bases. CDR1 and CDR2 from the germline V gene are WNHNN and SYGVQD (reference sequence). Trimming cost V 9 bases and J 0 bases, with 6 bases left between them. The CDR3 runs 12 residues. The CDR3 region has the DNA TGCGCCAGGGACAACTCTGGAAACACCATATATTTT. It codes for CARDNSGNTIYF.

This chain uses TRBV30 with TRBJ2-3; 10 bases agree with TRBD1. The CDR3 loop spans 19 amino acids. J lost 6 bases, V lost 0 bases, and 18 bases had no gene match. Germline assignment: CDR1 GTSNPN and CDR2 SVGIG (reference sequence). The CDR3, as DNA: TGTGCCTGGAGTGTACCGGGACAGGGGCCGAGGTCTATATCCGATACGCAGTATTTT. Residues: CAWSVPGQGPRSISDTQYF.

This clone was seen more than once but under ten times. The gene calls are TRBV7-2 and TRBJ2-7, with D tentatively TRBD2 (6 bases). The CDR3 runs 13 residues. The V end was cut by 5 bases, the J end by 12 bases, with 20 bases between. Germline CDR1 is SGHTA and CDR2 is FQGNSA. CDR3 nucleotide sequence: TGTGCCAGCAGCCTACGGGGGATAGGAGGGCTGTACTTC. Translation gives CASSLRGIGGLYF.